Each of the 25 T cell receptor beta chains below was sequenced from the same sample in a study of CD8 T cells in ankylosing spondylitis. Points from the study as a whole: It appeared that ankylosing spondylitis blood was characterized by a TCR beta motif of several highly homologous variants.

TCRdb reprocessed the 5' RACE reads with MiXCR, giving one entry per CDR3 protein. The profile shows around 770,000 distinct CDR3 sequences, 19% of them singletons. These TCRs' antigens remain unknown. Sequencing used blood, either unsorted or a sorted T cell fraction (not recorded which). The receptors come from a male donor with ankylosing spondylitis.

This clonotype showed up just a few times. The chain couples TRBV5-1 to TRBJ1-5, with D maybe TRBD1 (6 bases). The V and J ends lost 5 bases and 3 bases respectively, with 9 bases between them. The CDR3 runs to 13 residues. Germline V lookup: CDR1 SGHRS, CDR2 YFSETQ. The chain's CDR3 is CASSRDTNQPQHF. CDR3 nucleotides: TGCGCCAGCAGTCGGGACACCAATCAGCCCCAGCATTTT.

This rearrangement joins TRBV20-1 to TRBJ2-7; 9 positions match TRBD2. Germline V gene data show CDR1 as DFQATT and CDR2 as SNEGSKA (reference sequence). The CDR3 is 17 amino acids. V trimming: 1 base; J trimming: 2 bases; junction bases outside the gene matches: 12. The CDR3, as DNA: TGCAGTGCTAGAGGGCCCGGGAGCCTAGCGGGACCCTACGAGCAGTACTTC. Translation: CSARGPGSLAGPYEQYF.

This clonotype was picked up a small number of times. This rearrangement joins TRBV10-3 to TRBJ1-5; no firm D call. V shed 0 bases and J shed 6 bases, with 6 bases lying between them. Germline V CDR1 and CDR2: ENHRY, SYGVKD. The CDR3 covers 13 residues. This chain's CDR3 is CAISESMVQPQHF. DNA for the CDR3: TGTGCCATCAGTGAGTCGATGGTTCAGCCCCAGCATTTT.

This clonotype was detected only a few times. The CDR3 DNA reads as TGTGCCAGCAGCCTCCGGACAGCGGACTACGAGCAGTACTTC. Protein: CASSLRTADYEQYF. This chain links TRBV7-2 with TRBJ2-7, with D maybe TRBD1 (6 bases). Trimming stripped 5 bases from V and 3 bases from J, with 14 bases between. The CDR3 is made up of 14 amino acids. Germline-derived CDR1 and CDR2 are SGHTA and FQGNSA.

This rearrangement joins TRBV29-1 to TRBJ2-3, with 7 nucleotides matching TRBD1. Trimming took 6 bases from V and 0 from J; bases not matched to a gene: 9. The CDR3 has 15 amino acids. Germline loops: CDR1 SQVTM, CDR2 ANQGSEA. CDR3 in amino acids: CSVKKQGPSTDTQYF. The CDR3 DNA reads as TGCAGCGTCAAAAAACAGGGGCCTAGCACAGATACGCAGTATTTT.

The V gene is TRBV15, the J gene TRBJ2-1; 8 nucleotides line up with TRBD2. The V gene end was trimmed by 8 bases and the J gene end by 6 bases; junction bases not matched to a gene: 12. The CDR3 consists of 15 residues. Germline CDR1 LNHNV, CDR2 YYDKDF (reference sequence). Here the CDR3 reads CATRTGGGGSNEQFF. Here the CDR3 DNA reads TGTGCCACCCGAACGGGGGGGGGCGGGAGCAATGAGCAGTTCTTC.

This clonotype was found a few times. The gene calls are TRBV20-1 and TRBJ2-3; no reliable D call. The V end was cut by 6 bases, the J end by 0 bases, with 10 bases between. The CDR3 totals 13 residues. Per the germline V gene, CDR1 is DFQATT and CDR2 is SNEGSKA (reference sequence). The CDR3 DNA sequence: TGCAGTGCACCCCGTGACAGCACAGATACGCAGTATTTT. As protein: CSAPRDSTDTQYF.

This clonotype appeared a few times. The genes are TRBV9 and TRBJ2-7; D might be TRBD1 or TRBD2, each matching 6 bases. Trimming removed 2 bases at V and 0 bases at J, with 15 bases between. Germline assignment: CDR1 SGDLS and CDR2 YYNGEE. CDR3 length: 16 residues. The CDR3 reads CASSVTAEGVSYEQYF. The CDR3 nucleotides are TGTGCCAGCAGCGTGACAGCGGAGGGGGTCTCCTACGAGCAGTACTTC. Drawing the rest from reference TRBV9 and TRBJ2-7, the complete variable domain is DSGVTQTPKHLITATGQRVTLRCSPRSGDLSVYWYQQSLDQGLQFLIQYYNGEERAKGNILERFSAQQFPDLHSELNLSSLELGDSALYFCASSVTAEGVSYEQYFGPGTRLTVT.

This clonotype was observed a handful of times. The chain uses TRBV28 and TRBJ2-7; D is possibly TRBD1 (6 bases). Germline loops: CDR1 MDHEN, CDR2 SYDVKM. CDR3 length: 13 residues. V lost 11 bases to trimming and J lost 2 bases, with 16 bases between them. CDR3 sequence: CALGGGGPYEQYF. CDR3 coding DNA: TGTGCCCTCGGCGGTGGGGGCCCCTACGAGCAGTACTTC.

The chain joins TRBV6-2 or TRBV6-3 to TRBJ2-1, with TRBD1 matching 7 bases. Germline V gene data show CDR1 as MNHEY and CDR2 as SVGEGT. V dropped 2 bases and J dropped 6; count of bases not matched to a gene: 7. The CDR3 consists of 15 residues. CDR3 residues: CASSYDREHSNEQFF. The CDR3 DNA follows: TGTGCCAGCAGTTACGACAGGGAACACAGCAATGAGCAGTTCTTC.

This clonotype has more than one count but fewer than ten. This CDR3 is CASRGRYNEQFF. Here the CDR3 DNA reads TGTGCCAGCAGAGGGCGGTACAATGAGCAGTTCTTC. The chain joins TRBV6-5 to TRBJ2-1; no reliable D call. The CDR3 covers 12 residues. Germline V lookup: CDR1 MNHEY, CDR2 SVGAGI. V was shortened by 6 bases and J by 4 bases, with 7 bases between the two germline ends.

The sample holds a few counts of this clonotype. V is TRBV10-1 and J is TRBJ1-1; D gene unclear. CDR1 and CDR2 from the germline V gene are WNHNN and SYGVQD (reference sequence). The CDR3 spans 13 residues. Trimming took off 6 bases at V and 0 bases at J, with 8 bases between the two ends. CDR3 DNA sequence: TGCGCCAGCAGAGAATTCATGAACACTGAAGCTTTCTTT. Amino acids: CASREFMNTEAFF.

This chain connects TRBV12-3 or TRBV12-4 to TRBJ2-5, with 12 bases fitting TRBD1. This CDR3 spans 19 amino acids. J gave up 1 base and V 6 bases, and 15 bases lay outside the gene matches. In DNA form, the CDR3 reads TGTGCCAGCAGACGGTCCGGGACAGGGGGCCCCACGATCCAAGAGACCCAGTACTTC. Amino acids: CASRRSGTGGPTIQETQYF.

In its sample, this clonotype was seen a few times. This chain joins TRBV2 and TRBJ2-7; no definite D call. Germline CDR1 and CDR2: SNHLY and FYNNEI. V was trimmed by 2 bases and J by 7 bases, leaving 12 bases between them. This CDR3 is built from 13 residues. CDR3 DNA: TGTGCCAGCAGTGAACGTTGGATTAGGGAGCAGTACTTC. Translation: CASSERWIREQYF. Full variable domain (remainder filled in from reference TRBV2 and TRBJ2-7): EPEVTQTPSHQVTQMGQEVILRCVPISNHLYFYWYRQILGQKVEFLVSFYNNEISEKSEIFDDQFSVERPDGSNFTLKIRSTKLEDSAMYFCASSERWIREQYFGPGTRLTVT.

This clonotype was counted between two and nine times. The rearrangement uses TRBV5-1 and TRBJ1-3; the D gene is possibly TRBD1 (6 bases). The germline gives CDR1 SGHRS, CDR2 YFSETQ. With 4 bases removed from V and 4 bases from J, the gap between germline ends came to 6 bases. CDR3 length: 12 amino acids. CDR3 region: CASSGQGNTIYF. The DNA of the CDR3 is TGCGCCAGCAGCGGACAGGGAAACACCATATATTTT.

This clonotype was observed a handful of times. The rearrangement links TRBV12-3 or TRBV12-4 to TRBJ1-6, with 8 positions matching TRBD1. The CDR3 spans 16 residues. The J segment lost 10 bases and the V segment lost 0 bases, leaving 8 bases of the junction unmatched. In DNA, the CDR3 is TGTGCCAGCAGTTTAGCCGTAGGACAGGGTCTGTCACCCCTCCACTTT. Its translation: CASSLAVGQGLSPLHF.

The gene calls are TRBV9 and TRBJ2-3; 9 bases are a match to TRBD2. The V and J ends lost 0 bases and 0 bases, in that order; junction bases with no gene match: 5. The CDR3 contains 17 residues. Germline CDR1 is SGDLS and CDR2 is YYNGEE. In DNA, the CDR3 is TGTGCCAGCAGCGTAGGACTAGCGGTCTCTAGCACAGATACGCAGTATTTT. As protein: CASSVGLAVSSTDTQYF.

This clonotype was counted ten times or more. The chain has TRBV5-1 and TRBJ2-2; 7 bases map to TRBD1. Looked up from germline, CDR1 is SGHRS and CDR2 is YFSETQ. The CDR3 runs 16 residues. J lost 0 bases, V lost 3 bases, and 5 bases had no gene match. The CDR3 protein is CASSYTGQTNTGELFF. The CDR3 DNA reads as TGCGCCAGCAGCTATACGGGACAGACGAACACCGGGGAGCTGTTTTTT.

Only a few counts were recorded for this clonotype. The chain has TRBV20-1 and TRBJ1-1; D gene uncertain. Germline CDR1 reads DFQATT; CDR2 reads SNEGSKA (reference sequence). CDR3 size: 14 residues. The ends were cut back, 2 bases at V and 1 base at J, with 11 bases in the middle. CDR3 residues: CSARILGTNTEAFF. In nucleotides, the CDR3 is TGCAGTGCTAGAATATTAGGAACGAACACTGAAGCTTTCTTT.

The chain links TRBV5-1 to TRBJ2-7; D is perhaps TRBD2 (5 bases). V lost 5 bases to trimming and J lost 4 bases, with 13 bases between them. Germline V CDR1 and CDR2: SGHRS, YFSETQ. This CDR3 region has 13 residues. CDR3 region: CASRNGSYYEQYF. The CDR3 region has the DNA TGCGCCAGCAGAAATGGGAGCTATTACGAGCAGTACTTC.

The chain uses TRBV5-1 and TRBJ2-4, with 8 nucleotides matching TRBD1. CDR1 is SGHRS, CDR2 YFSETQ, per germline. J gave up 3 bases and V 7 bases, and 6 bases lay outside the gene matches. CDR3 size: 14 residues. The CDR3 sequence: CASRSGGGKNIQYF. CDR3 sequence (DNA): TGCGCCAGCCGATCAGGGGGCGGCAAAAACATTCAGTACTTC.

This clonotype was detected a few times. The chain has TRBV12-3 or TRBV12-4 and TRBJ1-1; D is ambiguous. With 6 bases removed from V and 5 bases from J, the gap between germline ends came to 16 bases. There are 14 residues in the CDR3. CDR3 amino acids: CASSYQNLGTEAFF. The CDR3 region has the DNA TGTGCCAGCAGCTACCAGAATTTGGGGACTGAAGCTTTCTTT.

This chain links TRBV3-1 with TRBJ1-2; the D gene is possibly TRBD1 (5 bases). Trimming removed 2 bases at V and 6 bases at J, with 16 bases between. The germline gives CDR1 LGHDT, CDR2 YNNKEL (reference sequence). CDR3 length: 15 amino acids. As DNA, the CDR3 is TGTGCCAGCAGCCAATCGGGACGCAAGCCACATGGCTACACCTTC. This gives the protein CASSQSGRKPHGYTF.

The chain combines TRBV11-2 with TRBJ2-7, with TRBD1 as a possible D gene (5 bases). The CDR3 is made up of 15 amino acids. With 3 bases removed from V and 3 bases from J, the gap between germline ends came to 15 bases. Germline V lookup: CDR1 SGHAT, CDR2 FQNNGV. CDR3 sequence reads: CASSFFTGPDYEQYF. In DNA, the CDR3 is TGTGCCAGCAGCTTTTTTACAGGACCCGACTACGAGCAGTACTTC. Full variable domain (remainder filled in from reference TRBV11-2 and TRBJ2-7): EAGVAQSPRYKIIEKRQSVAFWCNPISGHATLYWYQQILGQGPKLLIQFQNNGVVDDSQLPKDRFSAERLKGVDSTLKIQPAKLEDSAVYLCASSFFTGPDYEQYFGPGTRLTVT.

A few counts support this clonotype. This chain links TRBV12-3 or TRBV12-4 with TRBJ2-1; TRBD2 matches 7 bases. Losses at the gene ends were 2 bases for V and 6 bases for J; bases not matched to a gene: 7. This CDR3 is 15 amino acids long. The CDR3 region has the DNA TGTGCCAGCAGTTTACTTGCGGGAGTGGTCAATGAGCAGTTCTTC. It yields the protein CASSLLAGVVNEQFF.